These T cell receptor beta chains were read from a single sample in a study of blood T cells in healthy people across ages. TCRdb called the 5' RACE reads again in MiXCR, with one record for every CDR3 protein. This repertoire shows about 1.6 million distinct CDR3 sequences, around 35% found once; its top ten account for around 11%. Sequenced sample: blood. The receptors shown here come from a woman younger than 45 in good health. The CDR3 runs from the conserved cysteine through the conserved F or W. The order of the fields is J gene, clone size, CDR3 length, D gene, V gene, CDR3 protein, CDR3 DNA. D genes are given only for firm matches. Size values are once, few and many counts, or a class for expanded clones, and some rows have none.

TRBJ1-1 . 15 TRBD1 TRBV30 CAWSGDRGFYTEAFF TGTGCCTGGAGTGGGGACAGGGGATTCTACACTGAAGCTTTCTTT
TRBJ2-3 few 15 TRBD2 TRBV5-1 CASSPGLVNSDTQYF TGCGCCAGCAGCCCGGGACTAGTCAATTCAGATACGCAGTATTTT
TRBJ2-7 . 15 TRBD2 TRBV29-1 CSVEDLAGVRETRYF TGCAGCGTTGAAGATCTAGCGGGAGTAAGGGAGACCCGGTACTTC
TRBJ2-1 few 15 TRBD1 TRBV6-6 CASSGWGGQEAEQFF TGTGCCAGCAGTGGGTGGGGCGGACAGGAGGCTGAGCAGTTCTTC
TRBJ2-2 few 14 . TRBV7-2 CASSLPLLTGELFF TGTGCCAGCAGCTTACCACTTCTTACCGGGGAGCTGTTTTTT
TRBJ2-4 . 19 TRBD2 TRBV6-1 CASSGRLAGVTATKNIQYF TGTGCCAGCAGTGGGAGACTAGCGGGAGTCACCGCGACCAAAAACATTCAGTACTTC
TRBJ2-3 . 17 TRBD1 TRBV5-4 CASSLDLRTGPLDTQYF TGTGCCAGCAGCTTAGACCTTAGGACAGGACCTCTAGATACGCAGTATTTT
TRBJ2-7 few 14 . TRBV29-1 CSARNQGDSYEQYF TGCAGCGCGCGAAACCAGGGCGACTCCTACGAGCAGTACTTC
TRBJ1-2 . 12 . TRBV13 CASSLRQVGYTF TGTGCCAGCAGCCTCCGACAGGTTGGCTACACCTTC
TRBJ2-7 . 15 . TRBV7-2 CASSWQGSSYNEQYF TGTGCCAGCAGCTGGCAGGGGAGCTCCTACAATGAGCAGTACTTC
TRBJ2-7 . 14 TRBD1 TRBV5-1 CASTKGQGAGEQYF TGCGCCAGCACAAAGGGGCAGGGGGCAGGGGAGCAGTACTTC
TRBJ1-2 . 14 . TRBV28 CASSTQDGPGGYTF TGTGCCAGCAGTACGCAGGACGGCCCCGGGGGCTACACCTTC
TRBJ2-5 . 13 . TRBV27 CASRTTTGWEQYF TGTGCCAGCAGGACCACCACAGGGTGGGAGCAGTACTTC
TRBJ1-1 . 14 . TRBV20-1 CSASIGVVNAEAFF TGCAGTGCTAGTATCGGGGTGGTTAACGCTGAAGCTTTCTTT
TRBJ2-5 few 15 . TRBV27 CASSSPGSSRGTQYF TGTGCCAGCAGTTCTCCAGGGAGTTCAAGAGGGACCCAGTACTTC
TRBJ2-3 . 16 TRBD2 TRBV11-2 CASSSHRGVTDDTQYF TGTGCCAGCAGCTCCCACCGGGGGGTTACAGATGATACGCAGTATTTT
TRBJ2-7 . 14 . TRBV29-1 CSVEDVAGSYEQYF TGCAGCGTTGAAGATGTTGCAGGGTCCTACGAGCAGTACTTC
TRBJ2-5 . 14 . TRBV6-5 CASRPPWGEETQYF TGTGCCAGCAGACCCCCTTGGGGGGAAGAGACCCAGTACTTC
TRBJ2-3 . 15 TRBD2 TRBV7-2 CASSSTGLAADTQYF TGTGCCAGCAGCTCCACGGGACTAGCTGCGGATACGCAGTATTTT
TRBJ2-7 few 15 . TRBV15 CATSRDGAVLSEQYF TGTGCCACCAGCAGAGATGGAGCGGTCCTCTCCGAGCAGTACTTC
TRBJ2-7 few 14 TRBD2 TRBV27 CASSQRERSYEQYF TGTGCCAGCAGCCAGCGGGAGCGCTCCTACGAGCAGTACTTC
TRBJ2-3 . 15 TRBD1 TRBV9 CASSRGQGKADTQYF TGTGCCAGCAGCAGGGGACAGGGAAAGGCAGATACGCAGTATTTT
TRBJ2-7 . 14 TRBD2 TRBV7-3 CASSLSGGINEQYF TGTGCCAGCAGCTTAAGCGGGGGGATTAACGAGCAGTACTTC
TRBJ2-7 . 15 . TRBV7-6 CASSFGGRASYEQYF TGTGCCAGCAGCTTTGGTGGCAGGGCATCCTACGAGCAGTACTTC
TRBJ2-3 few 17 TRBD2 TRBV7-9 CASSIAGEAGARDTQYF TGTGCCAGCAGCATCGCCGGGGAAGCGGGAGCACGAGATACGCAGTATTTT
TRBJ2-3 few 13 . TRBV2 CASSESRPDTQYF TGTGCCAGCAGTGAATCCCGGCCAGATACGCAGTATTTT
TRBJ1-1 . 16 TRBD1 TRBV6-1 CASSDSGQIFRVEAFF TGTGCCAGCAGTGATTCGGGACAGATCTTTAGAGTTGAAGCTTTCTTT
TRBJ2-3 . 14 . TRBV30 CAWSEGGWGDTQYF TGTGCCTGGAGCGAGGGCGGATGGGGAGATACGCAGTATTTT
TRBJ2-7 many 13 . TRBV5-1 CASSLGIDYEQYF TGCGCCAGCAGCTTGGGCATCGACTACGAGCAGTACTTC
TRBJ2-7 once 16 . TRBV20-1 CSARDSGSPSSYEQYF TGCAGTGCTAGAGATAGTGGTAGCCCTAGCTCCTACGAGCAGTACTTC
TRBJ1-1 . 12 . TRBV10-3 CAISESITGAFF TGTGCCATCAGTGAGTCGATCACTGGAGCTTTCTTT
TRBJ2-3 few 15 TRBD2 TRBV28 CASSPQGLVADTQYF TGTGCCAGCAGTCCCCAGGGACTAGTCGCAGATACGCAGTATTTT
TRBJ2-5 . 18 TRBD2 TRBV27 CASKSAGRVPFEQETQYF TGTGCCAGCAAATCAGCGGGGCGGGTCCCCTTCGAACAAGAGACCCAGTACTTC
TRBJ2-7 . 13 . TRBV7-2 CASSLMSGVEQYF TGTGCCAGCAGCCTGATGTCGGGGGTCGAGCAGTACTTC
TRBJ2-1 . 16 TRBD2 TRBV3-1 CASSQELQRERDEQFF TGTGCCAGCAGCCAAGAACTCCAGCGGGAAAGGGATGAGCAGTTCTTC
TRBJ2-5 many 13 . TRBV15 CATSSGSGETQYF TGTGCCACCAGCAGTGGCTCTGGGGAGACCCAGTACTTC
TRBJ1-1 few 16 . TRBV9 CASSALPGDLNTEAFF TGTGCCAGCAGCGCCTTACCGGGAGATTTGAACACTGAAGCTTTCTTT
TRBJ2-5 few 14 . TRBV18 CASRDGPSGETQYF TGTGCCAGCCGAGACGGCCCGAGTGGAGAGACCCAGTACTTC
TRBJ2-7 . 16 TRBD2 TRBV7-9 CASSLALAGGSEAQYF TGTGCCAGCAGCTTAGCCCTAGCGGGGGGTTCTGAGGCCCAGTACTTC
TRBJ2-3 many 14 TRBD2 TRBV4-1 CASRVAGGPDTQYF TGCGCCAGCAGAGTAGCGGGAGGACCAGATACGCAGTATTTT
TRBJ2-6 once 18 . TRBV28 CASSPRGRLLTGANVLTF TGTGCCAGCAGTCCGAGGGGGAGACTGCTTACTGGGGCCAACGTCCTGACTTTC
TRBJ2-3 many 13 TRBD1 TRBV29-1 CSVVTGGADTQYF TGCAGCGTTGTTACAGGGGGAGCAGATACGCAGTATTTT
TRBJ2-5 . 12 . TRBV12-3/TRBV12-4 CASSYSGTFLLF TGTGCCAGCAGTTACTCCGGGACCTTTCTCCTCTTC
TRBJ2-4 . 14 TRBD1 TRBV20-1 CSAAPGTAQNIQYF TGCAGTGCTGCCCCCGGGACAGCACAAAACATTCAGTACTTC
TRBJ2-5 . 17 TRBD2 TRBV12-3/TRBV12-4 CASSTSGSLRYQETQYF TGTGCCAGCAGTACTAGCGGGAGCCTTAGGTACCAAGAGACCCAGTACTTC
TRBJ2-5 few 16 TRBD2 TRBV3-1 CASSQGVAGGREAQYF TGTGCCAGCAGCCAAGGGGTAGCGGGGGGCCGGGAGGCCCAGTACTTC
TRBJ1-1 . 13 . TRBV29-1 CSVGGTQGSVAFF TGCAGCGTTGGTGGGACACAGGGTAGTGTAGCTTTCTTT
TRBJ2-3 . 14 TRBD2 TRBV5-4 CASSLGTSPDTQYF TGTGCCAGCAGCCTAGGGACTAGCCCAGATACGCAGTATTTT
TRBJ1-2 few 14 TRBD1 TRBV13 CASSLARTGSDYTF TGTGCCAGCAGCTTAGCTCGGACAGGGTCCGACTACACCTTC
TRBJ2-1 . 17 TRBD2 TRBV13 CASSPLGLAGEGSEQFF TGTGCCAGCAGCCCCCTGGGACTAGCGGGGGAGGGGAGTGAGCAGTTCTTC
TRBJ2-7 . 15 . TRBV10-3 CAISSINGQGNEQYF TGTGCCATCAGCTCAATAAATGGGCAGGGGAACGAGCAGTACTTC
TRBJ2-7 many 15 . TRBV4-1 CASSQDYPVSYEQYF TGCGCCAGCAGCCAAGATTATCCGGTCTCCTACGAGCAGTACTTC
TRBJ1-5 . 15 . TRBV19 CASRSDSGGNQPQHF TGTGCCAGTAGGTCGGACAGCGGCGGGAATCAGCCCCAGCATTTT
TRBJ2-1 . 14 TRBD1 TRBV12-3/TRBV12-4 CASSFSGGKNEQFF TGTGCCAGCAGTTTTTCAGGGGGCAAAAATGAGCAGTTCTTC